This note documents a single T cell receptor beta chain sequence. V shed 4 bases and J shed 1 base, with 8 bases lying between them. This CDR3 region has 14 residues. In germline, CDR1 is SEHNR, CDR2 FQNEAQ (reference sequence). The data were taken from a study of shared clonotypes between healthy human individuals. At the deep level, the assay was run. Sequencing was performed with immunoSEQ multiplex PCR; in TCRdb, only in-frame clones are kept and a portion is missing. The table includes under 550,000 clones, about 95% detected once. The sequence came from a woman in her 30s in good health. The sample consisted of naive CD4+ T cells sorted from blood. Noted subset: CD45RA+ positively selected. The chain recombines TRBV7-9 with TRBJ2-1; tentatively, D is TRBD1 (5 bases). CDR3 sequence reads: CASSSRTSYNEQFF. The CDR3 nucleotides are TGTGCCAGCAGCTCCCGGACATCCTACAATGAGCAGTTCTTC.